A selection of T cell receptor beta chains follows, all from one sample in a study of low-dose radiotherapy and immunotherapy resistance in tumors. Each CDR3 protein gets one entry after TCRdb re-called the reads with MiXCR. The sample comprises some 88,000 distinct CDR3 sequences, 8% to 10% of which are singletons, and around 0.93% rests with the top ten. The sequencing here drew on PBMCs, taken before treatment. These receptors were collected from a male donor with prostate cancer. Both conserved end residues are part of each CDR3. D genes are given only for firm matches. Clone size is given for some rows only: seen once, a few or many times, or a class if the clone is expanded.

many	TRBV29-1	.	TRBJ1-2	CSVEGSPDQTYVYGYTF	TGCAGCGTTGAAGGATCGCCAGACCAAACCTATGTCTATGGCTACACCTTC
many	TRBV21-1	.	TRBJ2-7	CASLGTSGSSYPSYEQYF	TGTGCCAGCCTTGGGACTAGCGGGAGTTCTTACCCCTCCTACGAGCAGTACTTC
many	TRBV19	.	TRBJ2-2	CASRMSWGTGELFF	TGTGCCAGTAGGATGTCCTGGGGTACCGGGGAGCTGTTTTTT
many	TRBV6-4	.	TRBJ2-2	CASSADTYTGELFF	TGTGCCAGCAGTGCTGACACGTACACCGGGGAGCTGTTTTTT
many	TRBV7-9	TRBD2	TRBJ2-3	CASSSWDPGLEIATQYF	TGTGCCAGCAGTTCTTGGGACCCGGGACTAGAAATCGCTACGCAGTATTTT
many	TRBV7-3	.	TRBJ2-2	CASSPDSGAAGELFF	TGTGCCAGCAGCCCGGATAGCGGTGCGGCCGGGGAGCTGTTTTTT
many	TRBV20-1	TRBD1	TRBJ1-4	CSARSSGGGEKLFF	TGCAGTGCTAGGTCCTCAGGGGGCGGTGAAAAACTGTTTTTT
many	TRBV28	.	TRBJ2-1	CASQGRGERQFF	TGTGCCAGTCAGGGACGAGGAGAACGGCAGTTCTTC
.	TRBV30	TRBD2	TRBJ2-1	CAWSGRGTSGSRTYNEQFF	TGTGCCTGGAGTGGGAGAGGGACTAGCGGGAGTAGGACCTACAATGAGCAGTTCTTC
few	TRBV4-1	TRBD2	TRBJ2-1	CASSQDRLAGDEFF	TGCGCCAGCAGCCAAGATAGACTAGCGGGAGACGAGTTCTTC
many	TRBV5-4	TRBD2	TRBJ2-3	CASSFAVSPSGSTDTQYF	TGTGCCAGCAGTTTCGCCGTTAGTCCTAGCGGGAGTACAGATACGCAGTATTTT
many	TRBV30	.	TRBJ2-2	CAWMEGTGELFF	TGTGCCTGGATGGAGGGAACCGGGGAGCTGTTTTTT
many	TRBV13	.	TRBJ2-2	CASSSGTNTGELFF	TGTGCCAGCAGCTCCGGGACAAACACCGGGGAGCTGTTTTTT
many	TRBV5-1	TRBD1	TRBJ1-5	CASSSEGQGGQPQHF	TGCGCCAGCAGCTCCGAGGGACAGGGTGGACAGCCCCAGCATTTT
many	TRBV13	.	TRBJ1-5	CASSLEGRQPQHF	TGTGCCAGCAGTCTAGAGGGTCGTCAGCCCCAGCATTTT
many	TRBV4-3	.	TRBJ2-2	CASSQDVYTGELFF	TGCGCCAGCAGCCAAGATGTGTATACCGGGGAGCTGTTTTTT
.	TRBV19	.	TRBJ1-5	CASNSAPTGNQPQHF	TGTGCCAGTAACTCCGCCCCGACGGGCAATCAGCCCCAGCATTTT
many	TRBV7-9	.	TRBJ1-4	CASMRIESNEKLFF	TGTGCCAGCATGAGGATTGAAAGCAATGAAAAACTGTTTTTT
many	TRBV11-2	.	TRBJ2-1	CASSFGMHEQFF	TGTGCCAGCAGCTTCGGGATGCATGAGCAGTTCTTC
many	TRBV20-1	TRBD2	TRBJ2-3	CSARKTPGLAGGGSFTDTQYF	TGCAGTGCTAGAAAGACTCCGGGACTAGCGGGAGGAGGGAGCTTCACAGATACGCAGTATTTT
many	TRBV28	.	TRBJ2-5	CASGRDERWRETQYF	TGTGCCAGCGGCCGGGATGAGCGGTGGAGAGAGACCCAGTACTTC
many	TRBV5-1	TRBD1	TRBJ2-7	CASSLDHTGVEQYF	TGCGCCAGCAGCTTGGATCATACAGGGGTCGAGCAGTACTTC
many	TRBV29-1	TRBD2	TRBJ2-5	CSVGGSGSQTQYF	TGCAGCGTGGGGGGGAGCGGGAGCCAGACCCAGTACTTC
many	TRBV7-2	TRBD1	TRBJ2-2	CASSPTGMNTGELFF	TGTGCCAGCAGCCCGACAGGGATGAACACCGGGGAGCTGTTTTTT
many	TRBV4-3	TRBD1	TRBJ1-2	CASSQTGLYGYTF	TGCGCCAGCAGCCAGACAGGGCTCTATGGCTACACCTTC